These 17 T cell receptor beta chains were all obtained from the same sample, sequenced in a study of cytomegalovirus exposure and HLA in healthy donors. Researchers ran the PCR with 60 Vbeta and 13 Jbeta primers. Profiling relied on immunoSEQ multiplex PCR, and the TCRdb table lists in-frame clones only, not all of them. This sample carries 200,000 or so clones, around 76% of them seen once, and the ten largest clones take over 0.55%. Sequences were obtained from PBMCs. The source of these receptors is a man between 18 and 29 years old in good health and CMV-seronegative.

The genes are TRBV7-3 and TRBJ2-1; 7 bases align to TRBD2. Germline V gene sequence: CDR1 SGHTA, CDR2 FQGTGA. With 3 bases clipped from V and 8 bases from J, the junction kept 1 base outside the gene matches. The CDR3 runs 12 residues. CDR3 loop: CASSLTSYEQFF. The CDR3 nucleotides read TGTGCCAGCAGCTTGACTAGCTATGAGCAGTTCTTC.

V is TRBV7-9 and J is TRBJ1-1, with 10 bases lining up with TRBD1. From germline, CDR1 is SEHNR and CDR2 FQNEAQ (reference sequence). The V segment lost 5 bases and the J segment 1 base; nucleotides outside the gene matches: 4. This CDR3 is 15 amino acids long. The CDR3 DNA follows: TGTGCCAGCAGCCTTTGGACAGGGGGGAACACTGAAGCTTTCTTT. Residues: CASSLWTGGNTEAFF.

The V and J genes are TRBV7-9 and TRBJ1-3; no definite D call. Trimming removed 11 bases from V and 0 bases from J, with 8 bases in between. The CDR3 is made up of 12 amino acids. Germline-derived CDR1 and CDR2 are SEHNR and FQNEAQ (reference sequence). In DNA form, the CDR3 reads TGTGCCGGTGGGCTCTCTGGAAACACCATATATTTT. It is translated as CAGGLSGNTIYF.

Concerning this clone: One junction end does not reproduce the germline sequence, and a read error may be involved. The CDR3 sequence: CATSAGGEKLFF. The CDR3 DNA follows: TGTGCCACCAGTGCAGGGGGCGAAAAACTGTTTTTT. The J gene is TRBJ1-4, the V gene TRBV2, with 8 bases identical to TRBD1. The germline CDR1 and CDR2 sequences are SNHLY and FYNNEI. The CDR3 is 12 residues long.

This rearrangement joins TRBV7-3 to TRBJ2-5, with 9 bases fitting TRBD1. Gene TRBJ2-7 matches the end of the DNA better, so the J call may be wrong. CDR3 length equals 15 residues. CDR1 and CDR2 from the germline V gene are SGHTA and FQGTGA. In nucleotides, the CDR3 is TGTGCCAGCAGCTTATTTGGGACAGGGTCCTACGAGCAGTACTTC. This gives the protein CASSLFGTGSYEQYF.

The chain recombines TRBV27 with TRBJ2-1, with D possibly TRBD1 on 6 matching bases. The CDR3 length is 17 residues. Germline lookup yields CDR1 MNHEY and CDR2 SMNVEV (reference sequence). V lost 5 bases and J lost 2, with 19 bases in between. The CDR3 sequence: CASSRDGTPRPYNEQFF. CDR3 coding DNA: TGTGCCAGCAGTCGAGACGGGACACCCCGACCCTACAATGAGCAGTTCTTC.

The chain carries TRBV5-6 and TRBJ1-2, with D perhaps matching TRBD1 (5 bases). The CDR3 covers 12 residues. V was pared by 2 bases and J by 10 bases, with 12 bases between. The V gene's germline CDR1 is SGHDT and CDR2 YYEEEE. The CDR3 region is CASSFPIGDYTF. CDR3 DNA sequence: TGTGCCAGCAGCTTTCCTATAGGGGACTACACCTTC.

This clone was picked up many times. The identical CDR3 is also encoded by other nucleotide sequences in the sample. The V gene is TRBV6-1, the J gene TRBJ2-5; 12 positions match TRBD2. This CDR3 contains 15 residues. Per the germline V gene, CDR1 is MNHNS and CDR2 is SASEGT. V gave up 2 bases and J gave up 2 bases; unmatched junction bases: 0. In nucleotides, the CDR3 is TGTGCCAGCAGTGAACTAGCGGGAGGGCAAGAGACCCAGTACTTC. Protein product: CASSELAGGQETQYF.

The rearrangement joins TRBV7-9 to TRBJ1-2; the D is unclear. The CDR3 has 14 residues. V was clipped by 5 bases and J by 6 bases, with 16 bases between them. Per the germline V gene, CDR1 is SEHNR and CDR2 is FQNEAQ (reference sequence). The CDR3 DNA is TGTGCCAGCAGCCGAGTTGGGCAGGCAAATGGCTACACCTTC. It is translated as CASSRVGQANGYTF.

The rearrangement links TRBV6-9 to TRBJ1-1, with unresolved D. Germline CDR1 reads MNHGY; CDR2 reads SVAAGI. V shed 3 bases and J shed 0 bases, with 20 bases lying between them. This CDR3 spans 18 amino acids. CDR3 loop: CASSYRQAKAPLNTEAFF. The DNA of the CDR3 is TGTGCCAGCAGTTACCGTCAGGCTAAAGCACCCCTGAACACTGAAGCTTTCTTT.

The CDR3 bases are TGTGCCAGCAGTCCCGCGGCGCGGGGAAAAGGGGAGCTGTTTTTT. This encodes CASSPAARGKGELFF. This sequence joins TRBV28 and TRBJ2-2, with a possible D match to TRBD2 (6 bases). The CDR3 is 15 residues long. Deletions cut 5 bases from V and 8 bases from J, with 18 bases between. Germline CDR1 and CDR2: MDHEN and SYDVKM.

The chain couples TRBV10-3 to TRBJ1-1, with 8 bases identical to TRBD1. This CDR3 is built from 16 residues. Losses at the gene ends were 2 bases for V and 0 bases for J; bases not matched to a gene: 5. The germline gives CDR1 ENHRY, CDR2 SYGVKD. For the CDR3, the DNA is TGTGCCATCAGTGAGAAACAACAGGGGGTGAACACTGAAGCTTTCTTT. Protein product: CAISEKQQGVNTEAFF.

This clone was detected a few times. The rearrangement uses TRBV14 and TRBJ2-5, with D perhaps matching TRBD1 (6 bases). The J call is doubtful: the DNA matches TRBJ2-7 better. This CDR3 has 15 amino acids. Germline CDR1 and CDR2: SGHDN and FVKESK. The CDR3 protein is CASSQLRDNSYEQYF. The CDR3 region has the DNA TGTGCCAGCAGCCAACTCCGGGACAACTCCTACGAGCAGTACTTC.

The chain recombines TRBV20-1 with TRBJ1-2; no firm D call. V was shortened by 6 bases and J by 9 bases, with 14 bases between the two germline ends. Germline V gene data show CDR1 as DFQATT and CDR2 as SNEGSKA (reference sequence). This CDR3 contains 11 residues. The CDR3 spells CSASPGGSYTF. Here the CDR3 DNA reads TGCAGTGCCAGTCCCGGCGGAAGCTACACCTTC.

V gene TRBV7-8 combines with J gene TRBJ2-5, with D possibly TRBD1 on 6 matching bases. CDR1 is SGHVS and CDR2 is FQNEAQ in the germline V gene. This CDR3 contains 17 residues. V lost 1 base to trimming and J lost 4 bases, with 19 bases between them. The CDR3: CASSLEDTGWGRETQYF. The DNA for the CDR3 is TGTGCCAGCAGCTTAGAGGATACCGGCTGGGGGCGAGAGACCCAGTACTTC.

CDR3 region: CAWALTGTGSSYEQYF. CDR3 nucleotide sequence: TGTGCCTGGGCCTTAACGGGGACAGGGAGCTCCTACGAGCAGTACTTC. The J gene is TRBJ2-7, the V gene TRBV30; 9 bases line up with TRBD1. CDR3 length: 16 amino acids. The germline gives CDR1 GTSNPN, CDR2 SVGIG (reference sequence). Trimming at V came to 5 bases and at J to 0 bases, leaving 11 bases not matched to a gene.

The CDR3 loop is CASRLTGAYTEAFF. Here the CDR3 DNA reads TGTGCCAGCAGGTTGACAGGGGCGTACACTGAAGCTTTCTTT. The chain links TRBV28 to TRBJ1-1; TRBD1 matches 8 bases. The CDR3 runs 14 residues. Germline V CDR1 and CDR2: MDHEN, SYDVKM. V dropped 6 bases and J dropped 3; count of bases not matched to a gene: 6.